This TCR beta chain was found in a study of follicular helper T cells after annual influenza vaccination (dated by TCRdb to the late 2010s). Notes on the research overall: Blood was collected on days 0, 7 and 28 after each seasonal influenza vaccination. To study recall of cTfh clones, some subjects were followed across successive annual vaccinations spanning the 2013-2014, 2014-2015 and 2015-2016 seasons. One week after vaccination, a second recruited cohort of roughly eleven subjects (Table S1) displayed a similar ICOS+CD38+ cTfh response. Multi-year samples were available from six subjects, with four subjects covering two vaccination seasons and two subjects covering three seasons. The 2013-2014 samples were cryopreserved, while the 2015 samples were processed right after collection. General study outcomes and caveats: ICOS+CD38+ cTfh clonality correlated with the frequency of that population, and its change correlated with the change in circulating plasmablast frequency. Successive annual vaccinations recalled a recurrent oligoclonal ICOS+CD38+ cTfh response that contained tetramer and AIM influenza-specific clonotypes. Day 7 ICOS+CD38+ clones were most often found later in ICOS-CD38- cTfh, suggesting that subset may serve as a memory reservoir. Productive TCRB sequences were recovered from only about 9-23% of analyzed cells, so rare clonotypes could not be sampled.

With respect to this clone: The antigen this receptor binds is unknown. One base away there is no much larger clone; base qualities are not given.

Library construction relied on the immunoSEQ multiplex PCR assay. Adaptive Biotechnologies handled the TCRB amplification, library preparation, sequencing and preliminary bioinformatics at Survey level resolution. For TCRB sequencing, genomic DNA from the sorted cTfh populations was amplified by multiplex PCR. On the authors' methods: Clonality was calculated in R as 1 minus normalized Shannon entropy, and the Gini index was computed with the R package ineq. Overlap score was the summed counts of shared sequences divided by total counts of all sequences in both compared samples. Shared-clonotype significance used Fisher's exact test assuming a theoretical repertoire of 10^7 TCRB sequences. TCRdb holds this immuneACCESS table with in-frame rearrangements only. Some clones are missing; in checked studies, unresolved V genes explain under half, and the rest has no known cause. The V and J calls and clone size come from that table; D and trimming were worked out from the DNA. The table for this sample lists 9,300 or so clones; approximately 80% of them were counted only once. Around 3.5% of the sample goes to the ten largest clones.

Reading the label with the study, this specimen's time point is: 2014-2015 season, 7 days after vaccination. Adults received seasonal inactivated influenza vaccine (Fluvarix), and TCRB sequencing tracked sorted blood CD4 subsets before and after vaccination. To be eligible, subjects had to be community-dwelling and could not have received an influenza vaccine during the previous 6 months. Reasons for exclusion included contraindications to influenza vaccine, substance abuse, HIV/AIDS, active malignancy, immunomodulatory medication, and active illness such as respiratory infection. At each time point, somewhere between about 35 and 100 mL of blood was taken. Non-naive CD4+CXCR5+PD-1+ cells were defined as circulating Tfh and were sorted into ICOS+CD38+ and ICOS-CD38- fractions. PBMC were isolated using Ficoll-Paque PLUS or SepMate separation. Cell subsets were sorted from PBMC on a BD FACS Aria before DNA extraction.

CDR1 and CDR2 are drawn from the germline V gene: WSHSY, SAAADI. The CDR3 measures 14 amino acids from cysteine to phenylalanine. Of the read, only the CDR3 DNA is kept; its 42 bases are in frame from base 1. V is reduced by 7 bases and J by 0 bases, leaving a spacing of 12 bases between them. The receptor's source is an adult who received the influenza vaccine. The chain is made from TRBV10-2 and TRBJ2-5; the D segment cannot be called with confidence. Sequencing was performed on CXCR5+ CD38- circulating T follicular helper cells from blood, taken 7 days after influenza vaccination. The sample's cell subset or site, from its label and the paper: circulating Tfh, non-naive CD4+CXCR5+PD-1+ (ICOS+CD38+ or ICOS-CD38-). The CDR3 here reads CASTGGGNQETQYF. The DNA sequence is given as TGCGCCAGCACGGGCGGTGGAAACCAAGAGACCCAGTACTTC.